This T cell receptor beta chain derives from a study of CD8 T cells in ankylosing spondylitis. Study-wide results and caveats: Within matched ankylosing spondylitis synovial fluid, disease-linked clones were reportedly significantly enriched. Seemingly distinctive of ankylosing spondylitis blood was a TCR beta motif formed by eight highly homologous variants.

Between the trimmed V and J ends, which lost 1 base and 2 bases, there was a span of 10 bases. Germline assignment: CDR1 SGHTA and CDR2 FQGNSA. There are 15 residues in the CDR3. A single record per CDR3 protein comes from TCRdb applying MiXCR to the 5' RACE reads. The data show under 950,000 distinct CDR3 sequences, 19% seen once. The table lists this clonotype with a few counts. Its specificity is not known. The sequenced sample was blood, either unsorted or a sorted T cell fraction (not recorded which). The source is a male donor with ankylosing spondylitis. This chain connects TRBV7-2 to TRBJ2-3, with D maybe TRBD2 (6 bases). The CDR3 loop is CASSLVSGTTDTQYF. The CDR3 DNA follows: TGTGCCAGCAGCTTAGTTAGCGGAACCACAGATACGCAGTATTTT.